This T cell receptor (beta chain) was found in a study of blood T cell repertoires in COVID-19. About the research overall: Researchers got acute and convalescent COVID-19 samples from the United States, Italy and Spain.

Participants had their cohort set by participant-reported clinical history. This clone was counted a single time. J was trimmed by 4 bases and V by 8 bases; bases with no gene match: 6. CDR3 length equals 14 residues. Germline V gives CDR1 SNHLY, CDR2 FYNNEI. In the authors' workflow: Estimation of nucleated cell counts was performed using reference gene primer amplification. Some clones are missing from TCRdb's copy, which holds only in-frame ones; the method was immunoSEQ multiplex PCR. D and trimming were read from the DNA, whereas the V and J calls and clone size are those reported in that table. The data contain 250,000 to 300,000 clones, 70% to 90% of them singletons.

The receptor was isolated from a woman aged 45-60 years who had recovered from COVID-19. The chain has TRBV2 and TRBJ2-1, with 9 bases that match TRBD2. Sample: PBMCs or T cells enriched from blood (not recorded which). The CDR3 region is CASRRGGVYNEQFF. The CDR3, as DNA: TGTGCCAGCCGGCGGGGGGGCGTATACAATGAGCAGTTCTTC. The complete variable domain, with remaining parts taken from reference TRBV2 and TRBJ2-1, reads EPEVTQTPSHQVTQMGQEVILRCVPISNHLYFYWYRQILGQKVEFLVSFYNNEISEKSEIFDDQFSVERPDGSNFTLKIRSTKLEDSAMYFCASRRGGVYNEQFFGPGTRLTVL.